This is a list of T cell receptor beta chains from one sample in a study of T cell responses to AZD1222 COVID-19 vaccine. Profiled with immunoSEQ multiplex PCR; TCRdb holds only in-frame clones, not every one. Of 95,000 to 150,000 clones in the sample, roughly nine tenths were seen once. This material consisted of peripheral blood, taken on day 0 of AZD1222 vaccination. These TCRs come from an adult in good health. Each CDR3 is given with its conserved first and last residue. Fields, in order: J gene, V gene, D gene, clone size, CDR3 DNA, CDR3 protein. D genes are given only for firm matches. A row's size may be missing; if present it is once, few, many or a size class.

j_gene: TRBJ2-2; v_gene: TRBV7-3; d_gene: NA; abundance: NA; CDR3nt: TGTGCCAGCAGCCCCCCGGGGAACACCGGGGAGCTGTTTTTT; CDR3aa: CASSPPGNTGELFF
j_gene: TRBJ1-5; v_gene: TRBV10-2; d_gene: NA; abundance: NA; CDR3nt: TGCGCCAGCAGTGAGTCGGGGGGGGTTAGCAATCAGCCCCAGCATTTT; CDR3aa: CASSESGGVSNQPQHF
j_gene: TRBJ2-4; v_gene: TRBV28; d_gene: NA; abundance: once; CDR3nt: TGTGCCAGCAGTCAAGTCTTGTCCGGGACGGAACTAGCCAAAAACATTCAGTACTTC; CDR3aa: CASSQVLSGTELAKNIQYF
j_gene: TRBJ2-1; v_gene: TRBV9; d_gene: NA; abundance: NA; CDR3nt: TGTGCCAGCAGCCCCCAATTGGTCTACAATGAGCAGTTCTTC; CDR3aa: CASSPQLVYNEQFF
j_gene: TRBJ1-6; v_gene: TRBV1; d_gene: NA; abundance: few; CDR3nt: TGCACCAGCGGCCCTCGGGGGAATTCACCCCTCCACTTT; CDR3aa: CTSGPRGNSPLHF
j_gene: TRBJ1-2; v_gene: TRBV19; d_gene: TRBD1; abundance: NA; CDR3nt: TGTGCCAGTAGTATCTCCCCCATGGGACAGAGCTATGGCTACACCTTC; CDR3aa: CASSISPMGQSYGYTF
j_gene: TRBJ1-2; v_gene: TRBV6-5; d_gene: NA; abundance: NA; CDR3nt: TGTGCCAGCAGAAGCAGTACCACTAACTATGGCTACACCTTC; CDR3aa: CASRSSTTNYGYTF
j_gene: TRBJ2-2; v_gene: TRBV12-3/TRBV12-4; d_gene: NA; abundance: NA; CDR3nt: TGTGCCAGCCGTAGGGGCATCACCGGGGAGCTGTTTTTT; CDR3aa: CASRRGITGELFF
j_gene: TRBJ1-1; v_gene: TRBV7-9; d_gene: NA; abundance: NA; CDR3nt: TGTGCCAGCAGCTTGGGATTGGAAGGGGTGCACACTGAAGCTTTCTTT; CDR3aa: CASSLGLEGVHTEAFF
j_gene: TRBJ2-1; v_gene: TRBV3-1/TRBV3-2; d_gene: NA; abundance: NA; CDR3nt: TGTGCCAGCAGCGTCAACCCAGGGGTTTCTGCGAATGAGCAGTTCTTC; CDR3aa: CASSVNPGVSANEQFF
j_gene: TRBJ1-2; v_gene: TRBV6-2/TRBV6-3; d_gene: NA; abundance: NA; CDR3nt: TGTGCCAGCAGTTTTCCCGGGGGCCGAGCAGGGTTTGATGGCTACACCTTC; CDR3aa: CASSFPGGRAGFDGYTF
j_gene: TRBJ2-1; v_gene: TRBV30; d_gene: NA; abundance: NA; CDR3nt: TGTGCCTGGGGTCGCGGGGACAACAATGAGCAGTTCTTC; CDR3aa: CAWGRGDNNEQFF
j_gene: TRBJ1-5; v_gene: TRBV27; d_gene: TRBD1; abundance: NA; CDR3nt: TGTGCCAGCAGTTCGGCTGGGACAGACCTTTTCCTCAATCAGCCCCAGCATTTT; CDR3aa: CASSSAGTDLFLNQPQHF
j_gene: TRBJ2-2; v_gene: TRBV6-5; d_gene: NA; abundance: NA; CDR3nt: TGTGCCAGCGAGGTCCGGAACACCGGGGAGCTGTTTTTT; CDR3aa: CASEVRNTGELFF
j_gene: TRBJ1-1; v_gene: TRBV29-1; d_gene: NA; abundance: NA; CDR3nt: TGCAGCGTTGAAGATGGGGAAACTGAAGCTTTCTTT; CDR3aa: CSVEDGETEAFF
j_gene: TRBJ1-6; v_gene: TRBV7-3; d_gene: NA; abundance: NA; CDR3nt: TGTGCCAGCAGCTCGGGCGTCCCTAATTCACCCCTCCACTTT; CDR3aa: CASSSGVPNSPLHF
j_gene: TRBJ1-2; v_gene: TRBV4-1; d_gene: TRBD1; abundance: NA; CDR3nt: TGCGCCAGCAGCCCCCCGGGAGGACAGGGAAACGGCTACACCTTC; CDR3aa: CASSPPGGQGNGYTF
j_gene: TRBJ2-7; v_gene: TRBV19; d_gene: TRBD2; abundance: NA; CDR3nt: TGTGCCAGTAGTAGACTAGCGGGGGCCTACGAGCAGTACTTC; CDR3aa: CASSRLAGAYEQYF
j_gene: TRBJ2-1; v_gene: TRBV7-9; d_gene: TRBD1; abundance: once; CDR3nt: TGTGCCAGCAGCCCGGACAGGTTAATGGAGTTCTTC; CDR3aa: CASSPDRLMEFF
j_gene: TRBJ1-5; v_gene: TRBV28; d_gene: TRBD1; abundance: NA; CDR3nt: TGTGCCAGCAGGACGACAGGGCGTTCGGTTCAGCCCCAGCATTTT; CDR3aa: CASRTTGRSVQPQHF
j_gene: TRBJ1-2; v_gene: TRBV18; d_gene: NA; abundance: NA; CDR3nt: TGTGCCAGCTCACCACCCGAGGCCGTATTTGGGGGCTACACCTTC; CDR3aa: CASSPPEAVFGGYTF
j_gene: TRBJ1-1; v_gene: TRBV20-1; d_gene: TRBD1; abundance: NA; CDR3nt: TGCAGTGCTAGTAACAGGGGAACCTTCACTGAAGCTTTCTTT; CDR3aa: CSASNRGTFTEAFF
j_gene: TRBJ1-5; v_gene: TRBV6-5; d_gene: NA; abundance: NA; CDR3nt: TGTGCCAGCAGCTCAGGGGAGTGGGGCAATCAGCCCCAGCATTTT; CDR3aa: CASSSGEWGNQPQHF
j_gene: TRBJ2-2; v_gene: TRBV30; d_gene: NA; abundance: NA; CDR3nt: TGTGCCGGTAATCAGGTCGGGGCGATGCACACCGGGGAGCTGTTTTTT; CDR3aa: CAGNQVGAMHTGELFF
j_gene: TRBJ2-3; v_gene: TRBV7-8; d_gene: NA; abundance: NA; CDR3nt: TGTGCCAGCAGCCGCGGCGGGGCCAACACAGATACGCAGTATTTT; CDR3aa: CASSRGGANTDTQYF
j_gene: TRBJ2-3; v_gene: TRBV9; d_gene: TRBD2; abundance: few; CDR3nt: TGTGCCAGCAGCGCCGGGACTAGCGGGGCCACAGATACGCAGTATTTT; CDR3aa: CASSAGTSGATDTQYF
j_gene: TRBJ2-1; v_gene: TRBV29-1; d_gene: NA; abundance: NA; CDR3nt: TGCAGCGTTGAATCGAACTACAATGAGCAGTTCTTC; CDR3aa: CSVESNYNEQFF
j_gene: TRBJ2-3; v_gene: TRBV7-9; d_gene: TRBD1; abundance: NA; CDR3nt: TGTGCCAGCAGCTACAGGGGCCGCAGCACAGATACGCAGTATTTT; CDR3aa: CASSYRGRSTDTQYF
j_gene: TRBJ1-3; v_gene: TRBV3-1/TRBV3-2; d_gene: NA; abundance: NA; CDR3nt: TGTGCCAGCAGCCCCACGGGGGGCGGAAACACCATATATTTT; CDR3aa: CASSPTGGGNTIYF
j_gene: TRBJ1-5; v_gene: TRBV27; d_gene: TRBD1; abundance: NA; CDR3nt: TGTGCCAGCAGTTTATCAGGGGGCGCGCAGCCCCAGCATTTT; CDR3aa: CASSLSGGAQPQHF
j_gene: TRBJ2-7; v_gene: TRBV30; d_gene: TRBD2; abundance: NA; CDR3nt: TGTGCCTGGAGTGTTACTGTAGCGGGAGGTCCCTACGAGCAGTACTTC; CDR3aa: CAWSVTVAGGPYEQYF
j_gene: TRBJ2-7; v_gene: TRBV4-2; d_gene: NA; abundance: few; CDR3nt: TGTGCCAGCAGCCAGGGGGACGGCTACGAGCAGTACTTC; CDR3aa: CASSQGDGYEQYF
j_gene: TRBJ1-4; v_gene: TRBV7-9; d_gene: NA; abundance: NA; CDR3nt: TGTGCCAGCAGCCTAGAGCCCCATGAAAAACTGTTTTTT; CDR3aa: CASSLEPHEKLFF
j_gene: TRBJ1-6; v_gene: TRBV10-1; d_gene: NA; abundance: once; CDR3nt: TGCGCCAGCAGTGTACGGCAGAGCTCCTATAATTCACCCCTCCACTTT; CDR3aa: CASSVRQSSYNSPLHF
j_gene: TRBJ1-1; v_gene: TRBV11-2; d_gene: TRBD1; abundance: NA; CDR3nt: TGTGCCAGCAGCTTAAGGGGGACAGGCTACATGAACACTGAAGCTTTCTTT; CDR3aa: CASSLRGTGYMNTEAFF
j_gene: TRBJ2-1; v_gene: TRBV7-9; d_gene: TRBD1; abundance: NA; CDR3nt: TGTGCCAGCAGAAGACAGGGGCCCATCAGCAATGAGCAGTTCTTC; CDR3aa: CASRRQGPISNEQFF
j_gene: TRBJ1-5; v_gene: TRBV18; d_gene: NA; abundance: NA; CDR3nt: TGTGCCAGCTCACCGTCTTATAGCAATCAGCCCCAGCATTTT; CDR3aa: CASSPSYSNQPQHF
j_gene: TRBJ2-6; v_gene: TRBV13; d_gene: NA; abundance: NA; CDR3nt: TGTGCCAGCAGCTATAGGGTCACGGTAGCTGGGGCCAACGTCCTGACTTTC; CDR3aa: CASSYRVTVAGANVLTF
j_gene: TRBJ2-1; v_gene: TRBV4-1; d_gene: NA; abundance: NA; CDR3nt: TGCGCCAGCAGCCTAAGGAGTGGTTACAATGAGCAGTTCTTC; CDR3aa: CASSLRSGYNEQFF
j_gene: TRBJ1-2; v_gene: TRBV12-3/TRBV12-4; d_gene: NA; abundance: NA; CDR3nt: TGTGCCAGCTTCCCGACAGGAACATATGGCTACACCTTC; CDR3aa: CASFPTGTYGYTF